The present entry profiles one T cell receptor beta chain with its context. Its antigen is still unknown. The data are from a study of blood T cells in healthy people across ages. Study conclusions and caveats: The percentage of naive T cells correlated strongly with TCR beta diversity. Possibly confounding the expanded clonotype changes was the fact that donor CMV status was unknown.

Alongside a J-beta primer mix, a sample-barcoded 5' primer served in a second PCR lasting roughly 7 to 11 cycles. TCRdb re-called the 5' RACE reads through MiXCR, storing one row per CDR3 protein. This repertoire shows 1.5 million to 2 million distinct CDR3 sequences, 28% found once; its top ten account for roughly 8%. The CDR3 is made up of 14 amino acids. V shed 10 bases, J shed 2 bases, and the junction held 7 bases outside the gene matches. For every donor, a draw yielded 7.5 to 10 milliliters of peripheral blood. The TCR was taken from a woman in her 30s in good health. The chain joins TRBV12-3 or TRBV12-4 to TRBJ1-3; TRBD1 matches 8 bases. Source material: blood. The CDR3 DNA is TGTGCCACCAATTCGGGACAGGCTGGAAACACCATATATTTT. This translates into CATNSGQAGNTIYF.